This record concerns one T cell receptor beta chain sequence. The antigen remains unidentified. Transcripts of RNA were the source for amplifying TCR beta CDR3 regions. RT-PCR was first run with HTBI primers, then multiplex PCR in a second round. TCRdb redid the calling of the multiplex PCR reads with MiXCR, one entry per CDR3 protein. The sample shows about 400,000 distinct CDR3 sequences, approximately 21% of them seen only once. The sample originates from a study of Graves' ophthalmopathy and Graves' hyperthyroidism. In the study overall: Peripheral blood was collected at initial diagnosis, before any treatment.

Study observations and caveats: Ophthalmopathy could be told apart from stable hyperthyroidism by a 13-signature model (under 90% sensitivity, around 79% specificity).

There are 15 residues in the CDR3. J gave up 7 bases and V 5 bases, and 12 bases lay outside the gene matches. The germline CDR1 and CDR2 sequences are MNHNS and SASEGT. Enrolled hyperthyroidism patients had a new diagnosis, a duration under 2 months, and an age of 18 to 65. Other autoimmune diseases, uncontrolled infections, pregnancy and lactation each led to patient exclusion. The chain has TRBV6-1 and TRBJ2-5; 8 nucleotides match TRBD2. The receptor comes from a woman aged 18-30 years with stable Graves' hyperthyroidism. What was sequenced was peripheral blood. The CDR3 loop reads CASSIAGSLVGTQYF. CDR3 bases: TGTGCCAGCAGTATAGCGGGATCCCTGGTAGGGACCCAGTACTTC.